The clone carrying this T cell receptor (beta chain) has only a few counts. What it binds is not known. This sample is part of a study of vaccination and CD4 T cells after COVID-19. This CDR3 has 18 residues. CDR1 and CDR2 from the germline V gene are SGHTA and FQGNSA. The V and J ends lost 5 bases and 4 bases respectively, with 21 bases between them. Cultured CD4+ T-cell DNA underwent Oncomine TCR Beta short-read sequencing. Genomic DNA extraction was carried out from cultured CD4+ T cells. TCRdb redid the calling of the PCR reads with MiXCR, one entry per CDR3 protein. The profile shows around 15,000 distinct CDR3 sequences, about two fifths of them singletons. Indicated treatment: roughly ten-day PBMC culture with coronavirus spike peptide pools or control peptides (ViraFEST assay). Once peptide pools had expanded antigen-specific T cells, ViraFEST sequenced TCRs.

Sequenced here: CD4+ T cells from blood, cultured in vitro, sampled before SARS-CoV-2 vaccination. This sequence joins TRBV7-2 and TRBJ1-6; D may be TRBD1 (6 bases). The origin of this receptor is a human donor who had recovered from COVID-19. The CDR3 here is CASSTGTGGRSYNSPLHF. The CDR3 nucleotides are TGTGCCAGCAGCACGGGGACCGGGGGCAGGAGTTATAATTCACCCCTCCACTTT.